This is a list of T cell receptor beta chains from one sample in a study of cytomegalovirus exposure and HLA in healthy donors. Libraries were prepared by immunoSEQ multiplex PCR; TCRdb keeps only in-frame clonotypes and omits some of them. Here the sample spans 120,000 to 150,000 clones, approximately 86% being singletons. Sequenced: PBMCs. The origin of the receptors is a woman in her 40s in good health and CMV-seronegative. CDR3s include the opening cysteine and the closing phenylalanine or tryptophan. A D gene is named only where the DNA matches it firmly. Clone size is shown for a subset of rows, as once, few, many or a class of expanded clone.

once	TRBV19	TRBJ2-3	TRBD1	TGTGCCAGTAGTTTGACAGGGGGCGGAGATACGCAGTATTTT	CASSLTGGGDTQYF
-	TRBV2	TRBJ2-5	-	TGTGCCTCCCGGGTCCTACAAGAGACCCAGTACTTC	CASRVLQETQYF
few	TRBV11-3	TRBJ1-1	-	TGTGCCAGCAGCCGGACCAGGGGTCTTACCACTGAAGCTTTCTTT	CASSRTRGLTTEAFF
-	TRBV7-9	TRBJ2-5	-	TGTGCCAGCACCCCACTTGGGGGGTACCAAGAGACCCAGTACTTC	CASTPLGGYQETQYF
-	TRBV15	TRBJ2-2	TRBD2	TGTGCCACTCAAGGACTAGCGGGGTGGAACACCGGGGAGCTGTTTTTT	CATQGLAGWNTGELFF
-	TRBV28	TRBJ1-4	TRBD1	TGTGCCAGCAGCCCATCTTACAGGGGGGGGCTTTTT	CASSPSYRGGLF
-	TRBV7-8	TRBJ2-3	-	TGTGCCAGCAGCTTAGCCCTAAGCACAGATACGCAGTATTTT	CASSLALSTDTQYF
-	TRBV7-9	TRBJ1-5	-	TGTGCCAGCAGCTTGGCTACAGGTCAGCCCCAGCATTTT	CASSLATGQPQHF
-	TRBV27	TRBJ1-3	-	TGTGCCAGCAGTTTACAGGGATCTGGAAACACCATATATTTT	CASSLQGSGNTIYF
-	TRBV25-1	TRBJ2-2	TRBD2	TGTGCCACCACGGTGGGGGGGACGGCCGGGGAGCTGTTTTTT	CATTVGGTAGELFF
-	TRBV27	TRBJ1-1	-	TGTGCCAGCAGTTTATTGGGGACATTGAACACTGAAGCTTTCTTT	CASSLLGTLNTEAFF
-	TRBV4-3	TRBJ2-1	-	TGCGCCAGCAGCCACCAAGAATGGGGCAGCAGGGATGAGCAGTTCTTC	CASSHQEWGSRDEQFF
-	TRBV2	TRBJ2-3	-	TGTGCCACCAGAGACGGGGGTGGAGCAGATACGCAGTATTTT	CATRDGGGADTQYF
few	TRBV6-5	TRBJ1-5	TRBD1	TGTGCCAGCAGTTCCAAAAGACAGGGATGGGGTCAGCCCCAGCATTTT	CASSSKRQGWGQPQHF
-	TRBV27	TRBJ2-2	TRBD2	TGTGCCAGCAGTTTGCAAGCGGGAGGTTCCGGGGAGCTGTTTTTT	CASSLQAGGSGELFF
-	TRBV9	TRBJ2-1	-	TGTGCCAGCAGCGTAGGTCAGGCCCCCTACAATGAGCAGTTCTTC	CASSVGQAPYNEQFF
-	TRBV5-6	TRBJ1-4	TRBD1	TGTGCCAGCAACTCCCCGGGGACAGGGGGTGAAAAACTGTTTTTT	CASNSPGTGGEKLFF
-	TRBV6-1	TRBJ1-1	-	TGTGCCAGCAGTGGGAGGTCAGGACTCACTGAAGCTTTCTTT	CASSGRSGLTEAFF
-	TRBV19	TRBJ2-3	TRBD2	TGTGCCACCAAACGACAGGCGGGAGGGGACACAGATACGCAGTATTTT	CATKRQAGGDTDTQYF
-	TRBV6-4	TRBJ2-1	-	TGTGCCAGCAGTGACTCCGGGGTTTCTAATGAGCAGTTCTTC	CASSDSGVSNEQFF
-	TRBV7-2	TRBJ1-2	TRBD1	TGTGCCAGCAGCTTCACCGGGACAGGGGGCCATGGCTACACCTTC	CASSFTGTGGHGYTF
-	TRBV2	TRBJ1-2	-	TGTGCCAGCAGTGAAGAATATAACTATGGCTACACCTTC	CASSEEYNYGYTF
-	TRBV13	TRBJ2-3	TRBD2	TGTGCCAGCAGCGCACTCCCTCTAGCGGGGAGCACAGATACGCAGTATTTT	CASSALPLAGSTDTQYF
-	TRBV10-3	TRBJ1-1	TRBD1	TGTGCCATCAGTGAGCAGGGGGCGAACACTGAAGCTTTCTTT	CAISEQGANTEAFF
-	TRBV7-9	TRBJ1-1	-	TGTGCCAGCAGCTCTCCGGGGTCACAGGGAGACACTGAAGCTTTCTTT	CASSSPGSQGDTEAFF
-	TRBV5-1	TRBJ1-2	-	TGCGCCAGCAGCTTGGCCTTGCAGGGTACAGGCTACACCTTC	CASSLALQGTGYTF
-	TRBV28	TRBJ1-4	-	TGTGCCAGCAACAGCGGGGATGAAAAACTGTTTTTT	CASNSGDEKLFF
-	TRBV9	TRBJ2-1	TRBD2	TGTGCCAGCAGCGTAGTCCCGGGAGGGGTATACAATGAGCAGTTCTTC	CASSVVPGGVYNEQFF
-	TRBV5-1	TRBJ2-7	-	TGCGCCAGCAGCTTGGAGCTAGCCTCCTACGAGCAGTACTTC	CASSLELASYEQYF
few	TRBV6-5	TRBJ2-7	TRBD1	TGTGCCAGCTTATCCGGGACAGGGAAGAACGAGCAGTACTTC	CASLSGTGKNEQYF
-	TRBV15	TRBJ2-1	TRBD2	TGTGCCACCAGCAGAGGGCAGAGAGGGCAGGGAGGGGATGAGCAGTTCTTC	CATSRGQRGQGGDEQFF
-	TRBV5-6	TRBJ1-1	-	TGTGCCAGCAGCTCGGCGATAGGGGGTCGTACTGAAGCTTTCTTT	CASSSAIGGRTEAFF